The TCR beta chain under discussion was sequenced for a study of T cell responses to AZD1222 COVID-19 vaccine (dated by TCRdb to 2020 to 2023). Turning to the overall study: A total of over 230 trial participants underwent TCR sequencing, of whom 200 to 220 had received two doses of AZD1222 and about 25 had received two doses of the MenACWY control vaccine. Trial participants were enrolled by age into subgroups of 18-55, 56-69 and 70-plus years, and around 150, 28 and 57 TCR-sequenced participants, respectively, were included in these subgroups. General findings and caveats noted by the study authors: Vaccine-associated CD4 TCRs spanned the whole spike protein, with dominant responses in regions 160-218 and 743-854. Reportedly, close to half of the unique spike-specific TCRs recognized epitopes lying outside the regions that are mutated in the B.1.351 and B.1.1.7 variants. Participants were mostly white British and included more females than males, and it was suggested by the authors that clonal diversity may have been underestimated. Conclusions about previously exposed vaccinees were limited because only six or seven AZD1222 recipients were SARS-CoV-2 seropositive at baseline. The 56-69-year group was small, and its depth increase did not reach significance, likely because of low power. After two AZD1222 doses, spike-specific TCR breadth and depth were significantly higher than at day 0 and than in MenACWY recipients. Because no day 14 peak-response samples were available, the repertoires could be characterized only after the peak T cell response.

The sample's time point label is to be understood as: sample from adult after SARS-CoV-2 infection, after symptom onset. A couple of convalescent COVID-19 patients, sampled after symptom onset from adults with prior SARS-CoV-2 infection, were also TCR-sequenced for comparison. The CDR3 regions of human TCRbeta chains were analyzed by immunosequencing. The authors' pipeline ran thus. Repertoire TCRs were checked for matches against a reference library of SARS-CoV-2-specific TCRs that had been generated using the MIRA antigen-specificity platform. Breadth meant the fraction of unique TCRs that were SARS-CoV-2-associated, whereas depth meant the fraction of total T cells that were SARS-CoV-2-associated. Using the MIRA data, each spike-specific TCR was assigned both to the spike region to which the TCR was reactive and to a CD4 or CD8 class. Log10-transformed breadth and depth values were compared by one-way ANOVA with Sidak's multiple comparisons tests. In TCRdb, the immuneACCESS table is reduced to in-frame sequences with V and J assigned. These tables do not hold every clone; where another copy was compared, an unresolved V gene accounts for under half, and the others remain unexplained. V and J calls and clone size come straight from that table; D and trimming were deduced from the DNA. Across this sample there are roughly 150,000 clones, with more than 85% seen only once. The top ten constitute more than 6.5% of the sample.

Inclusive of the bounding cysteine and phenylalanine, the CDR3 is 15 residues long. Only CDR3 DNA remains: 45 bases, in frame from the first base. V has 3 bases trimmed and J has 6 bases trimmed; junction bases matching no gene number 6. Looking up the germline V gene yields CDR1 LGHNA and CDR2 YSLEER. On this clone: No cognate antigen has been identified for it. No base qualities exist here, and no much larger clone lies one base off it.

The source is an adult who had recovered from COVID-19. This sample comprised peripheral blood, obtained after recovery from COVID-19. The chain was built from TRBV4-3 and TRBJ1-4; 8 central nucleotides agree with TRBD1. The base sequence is TGCGCCAGCAGCCATCCCGGGACAGGCTATGAAAAACTGTTTTTT. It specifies CASSHPGTGYEKLFF.